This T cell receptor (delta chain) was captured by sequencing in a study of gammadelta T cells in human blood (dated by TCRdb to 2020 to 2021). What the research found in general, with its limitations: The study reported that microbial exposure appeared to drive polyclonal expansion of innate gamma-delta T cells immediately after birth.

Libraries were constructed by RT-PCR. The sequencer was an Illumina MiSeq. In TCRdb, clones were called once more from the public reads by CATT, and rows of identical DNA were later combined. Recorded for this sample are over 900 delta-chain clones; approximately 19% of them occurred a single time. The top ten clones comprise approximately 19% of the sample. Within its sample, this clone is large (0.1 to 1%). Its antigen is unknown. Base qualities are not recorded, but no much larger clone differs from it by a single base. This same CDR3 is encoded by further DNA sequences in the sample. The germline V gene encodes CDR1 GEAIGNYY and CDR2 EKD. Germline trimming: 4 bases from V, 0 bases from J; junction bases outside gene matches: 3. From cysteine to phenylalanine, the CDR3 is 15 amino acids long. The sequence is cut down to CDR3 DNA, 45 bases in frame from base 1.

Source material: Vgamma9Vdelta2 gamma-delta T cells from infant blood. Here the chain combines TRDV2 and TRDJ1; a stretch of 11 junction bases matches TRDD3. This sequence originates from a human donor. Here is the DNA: TGTGCCTGTGATTTACTGGGGGATAACACCGATAAACTCATCTTT. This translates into CACDLLGDNTDKLIF.